This passage covers 18 T cell receptor beta chains from one sample sequenced in a study of blood T cell repertoires in COVID-19. This table comes from immunoSEQ multiplex PCR, and its TCRdb copy is limited to in-frame clones, with some not included. The sample shows about 300,000 clones, over 85% of them seen only once. The material sequenced was PBMCs or T cells enriched from blood (not recorded which). These receptors all stem from a woman aged 45-59 years who had been exposed to COVID-19.

V gene TRBV11-2 combines with J gene TRBJ1-6, with D uncertain. The CDR3 covers 15 residues. Trimming took off 2 bases at V and 7 bases at J, with 12 bases between the two ends. Germline V CDR1 and CDR2: SGHAT, FQNNGV. The CDR3 region is CASSLFSTANSPLHF. The DNA of the CDR3 is TGTGCCAGCAGCTTATTTAGTACAGCCAATTCACCCCTCCACTTT.

The chain is built from TRBV6-1 and TRBJ1-6; 7 bases match TRBD1. The length of the CDR3 is 15 residues. Trimming removed 1 base from V and 8 bases from J; junction bases left unmatched: 5. Germline-derived CDR1 and CDR2 are MNHNS and SASEGT. The CDR3 nucleotides read TGTGCCAGCAGTGAAGGACAGGGTTTATATTCACCCCTCCACTTT. Its protein product is CASSEGQGLYSPLHF.

The J gene is TRBJ2-7, the V gene TRBV11-2; 9 bases are a match to TRBD1. The CDR3 runs 13 residues. Per the germline V gene, CDR1 is SGHAT and CDR2 is FQNNGV. The junction had 5 bases not matched to a gene; V was cut back by 4 bases and J by 7 bases. The CDR3 spells CASSWEGQGEQYF. For the CDR3, the DNA is TGTGCCAGCAGCTGGGAGGGACAGGGAGAGCAGTACTTC.

The rearrangement joins TRBV15 to TRBJ2-7; perhaps TRBD1 as D (8 bases). The V gene's germline CDR1 is LNHNV and CDR2 YYDKDF (reference sequence). CDR3 length: 16 residues. V dropped 5 bases and J dropped 2 bases, with 19 bases sitting between them. The CDR3 DNA sequence: TGTGCCACCAGCGTGGAGAGCACAGGGGGGGCCTACGAGCAGTACTTC. Its protein product is CATSVESTGGAYEQYF.

The chain is built from TRBV5-6 and TRBJ2-7, with D tentatively TRBD1 (7 bases). The V and J ends lost 4 bases and 6 bases respectively, with 20 bases between them. CDR1 SGHDT and CDR2 YYEEEE come from the germline V gene. The CDR3 contains 15 residues. The CDR3 DNA reads as TGTGCCAGCAGCGGAGGGGCCGGGACAGCCTTCGAGCAGTACTTC. It yields the protein CASSGGAGTAFEQYF.

To note about this clone: Additional DNA sequences in this sample encode the identical CDR3. The gene calls are TRBV7-8 and TRBJ1-5; 7 bases are a match to TRBD1. This CDR3 has 14 amino acids. Germline loops: CDR1 SGHVS, CDR2 FQNEAQ. The trim removed 3 bases at V and 5 bases at J, leaving 4 bases unmatched. The CDR3 nucleotides read TGTGCCAGCAGCTTCCGACAGGGCGATCAGCCCCAGCATTTT. Encoded protein: CASSFRQGDQPQHF.

The chain joins TRBV9 to TRBJ2-6; weak D call: TRBD2 (6 bases). This CDR3 region has 19 residues. Germline assignment: CDR1 SGDLS and CDR2 YYNGEE. The ends were cut back, 0 bases at V and 0 bases at J, with 16 bases in the middle. The CDR3 protein is CASSVVGHGGDSGANVLTF. In DNA form, the CDR3 reads TGTGCCAGCAGCGTAGTAGGACACGGGGGAGACTCTGGGGCCAACGTCCTGACTTTC. Full variable domain (rest looked up from reference TRBV9 and TRBJ2-6): DSGVTQTPKHLITATGQRVTLRCSPRSGDLSVYWYQQSLDQGLQFLIQYYNGEERAKGNILERFSAQQFPDLHSELNLSSLELGDSALYFCASSVVGHGGDSGANVLTFGAGSRLTVL.

J is TRBJ2-7 and V is TRBV28; possible D gene TRBD1, 6 bases. The V and J ends lost 3 bases and 2 bases respectively, with 14 bases between them. This CDR3 has 15 amino acids. Germline V gene sequence: CDR1 MDHEN, CDR2 SYDVKM. CDR3 DNA sequence: TGTGCCAGCAGTTTTATGTCAGGGGTCCCCTACGAGCAGTACTTC. It is translated as CASSFMSGVPYEQYF.

The V call is TRBV11-2, the J call TRBJ1-1; the D is unclear. CDR1 and CDR2 (germline): SGHAT, FQNNGV. The CDR3 is made up of 13 amino acids. Trimming shortened V by 7 bases and J by 4 bases, and 13 bases separated the two germline ends. The CDR3 spells CASTEGSSTEAFF. CDR3 nucleotide sequence: TGTGCCAGCACCGAGGGTTCGAGCACTGAAGCTTTCTTT. The full variable domain, rest sourced from reference TRBV11-2 and TRBJ1-1, is EAGVAQSPRYKIIEKRQSVAFWCNPISGHATLYWYQQILGQGPKLLIQFQNNGVVDDSQLPKDRFSAERLKGVDSTLKIQPAKLEDSAVYLCASTEGSSTEAFFGQGTRLTVV.

This chain links TRBV5-1 with TRBJ2-2; TRBD2 is a possible D gene (6 bases). Germline V gene sequence: CDR1 SGHRS, CDR2 YFSETQ. The CDR3 totals 15 residues. V gave up 7 bases and J gave up 4 bases, with 17 bases separating them. The CDR3 DNA sequence: TGCGCCAGCCGGGCCGTGGGGACTCTCACCGGGGAGCTGTTTTTT. Its protein product is CASRAVGTLTGELFF.

The V gene is TRBV5-1, the J gene TRBJ1-1; D gene ambiguous. The CDR3 covers 10 residues. V was clipped by 4 bases and J by 8 bases, with 6 bases between them. Germline-derived CDR1 and CDR2 are SGHRS and YFSETQ. CDR3 loop: CASSPSEAFF. The CDR3 DNA sequence: TGCGCCAGCAGCCCCTCGGAAGCTTTCTTT.

The chain links TRBV5-1 to TRBJ1-1; D unclear. V gave up 4 bases and J gave up 1 base, with 8 bases separating them. The CDR3 spans 13 residues. Per germline, CDR1 SGHRS and CDR2 YFSETQ. This chain's CDR3 is CASSNRGNTEAFF. The CDR3 nucleotides are TGCGCCAGCAGCAATCGGGGGAACACTGAAGCTTTCTTT. Combining the CDR3 with reference TRBV5-1 and TRBJ1-1 gives the whole variable domain KAGVTQTPRYLIKTRGQQVTLSCSPISGHRSVSWYQQTPGQGLQFLFEYFSETQRNKGNFPGRFSGRQFSNSRSEMNVSTLELGDSALYLCASSNRGNTEAFFGQGTRLTVV.

This clone has a single count. This chain connects TRBV11-3 to TRBJ2-2, with 8 bases aligning to TRBD2. The CDR3 consists of 17 residues. V was clipped by 3 bases and J by 4 bases; unmatched bases: 10. The germline V gene has CDR1 SGHNT and CDR2 YENEEA. The CDR3 nucleotides are TGTGCCAGCAGCTTGTCGCCGGGACTAGAAACCACCGGGGAGCTGTTTTTT. Translation gives CASSLSPGLETTGELFF.

The chain recombines TRBV28 with TRBJ2-7, with TRBD2 as a possible D gene (5 bases). Germline loops: CDR1 MDHEN, CDR2 SYDVKM. The CDR3 loop spans 13 amino acids. Trimming pared 8 bases from V and 5 bases from J, leaving 16 bases between. The CDR3 nucleotides are TGTGCCAGCTACCAACCGGGGTTTCACGAGCAGTACTTC. Translated: CASYQPGFHEQYF. The entire variable domain, with the rest obtained from reference TRBV28 and TRBJ2-7, is as follows: DVKVTQSSRYLVKRTGEKVFLECVQDMDHENMFWYRQDPGLGLRLIYFSYDVKMKEKGDIPEGYSVSREKKERFSLILESASTNQTSMYLCASYQPGFHEQYFGPGTRLTVT.

The J gene is TRBJ1-2, the V gene TRBV4-1; D uncertain. The CDR3 is made up of 14 amino acids. Germline CDR1 reads MGHRA; CDR2 reads YSYEKL. Trimming cost V 0 bases and J 4 bases, with 9 bases left between them. The CDR3 is CASSQDHTLYGYTF. The CDR3 bases are TGCGCCAGCAGCCAAGACCACACCCTCTATGGCTACACCTTC.

V is TRBV3-1 (or the pseudogene TRBV3-2) and J is TRBJ2-7; D may be TRBD2 (5 bases). Germline V CDR1 and CDR2: LGHDT, YNNKEL (reference sequence). The CDR3 has 13 amino acids. V lost 8 bases to trimming and J lost 6 bases, with 17 bases between them. CDR3 nucleotides: TGTGCCAGCTCTTCAGTGGGAGAATCCGAGCAGTACTTC. Translating it yields CASSSVGESEQYF.

This chain connects TRBV19 to TRBJ1-6; D unclear. The germline V gene encodes CDR1 LNHDA and CDR2 SQIVND (reference sequence). The CDR3 loop spans 16 amino acids. V lost 6 bases and J 0 bases, leaving 12 bases between the germline ends. The CDR3 loop reads CASRETPSSYNSPLHF. CDR3 DNA: TGTGCCAGTAGGGAGACTCCTAGCTCCTATAATTCACCCCTCCACTTT. The full variable domain, in which reference TRBV19 and TRBJ1-6 provide the parts outside the CDR3, is DGGITQSPKYLFRKEGQNVTLSCEQNLNHDAMYWYRQDPGQGLRLIYYSQIVNDFQKGDIAEGYSVSREKKESFPLTVTSAQKNPTAFYLCASRETPSSYNSPLHFGNGTRLTVT.

The chain couples TRBV6-5 to TRBJ2-1; 7 bases are a match to TRBD1. Trimming removed 6 bases from V and 2 bases from J; junction bases left unmatched: 7. The CDR3 is made up of 15 amino acids. Germline assignment: CDR1 MNHEY and CDR2 SVGAGI. CDR3 protein: CASRMTGNPYNEQFF. The DNA for the CDR3 is TGTGCCAGCAGGATGACAGGGAACCCCTACAATGAGCAGTTCTTC.